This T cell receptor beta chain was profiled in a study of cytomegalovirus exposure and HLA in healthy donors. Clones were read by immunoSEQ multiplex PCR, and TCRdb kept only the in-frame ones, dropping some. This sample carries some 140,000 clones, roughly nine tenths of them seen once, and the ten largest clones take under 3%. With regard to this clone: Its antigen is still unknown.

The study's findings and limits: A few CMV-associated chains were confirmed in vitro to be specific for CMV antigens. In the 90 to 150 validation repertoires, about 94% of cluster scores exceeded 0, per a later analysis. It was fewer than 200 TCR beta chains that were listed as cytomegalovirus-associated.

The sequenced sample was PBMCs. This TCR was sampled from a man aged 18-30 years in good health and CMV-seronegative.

As DNA, the CDR3 is TGCGCCAGCAGCCAAGAACAGTCTCACAGGGGGAACTACGAGCAGTACTTC. Protein product: CASSQEQSHRGNYEQYF. The chain recombines TRBV4-3 with TRBJ2-7; 8 nucleotides align to TRBD1. This CDR3 is built from 17 residues. The V gene end was trimmed by 0 bases and the J gene end by 3 bases; junction bases not matched to a gene: 10. Per the germline V gene, CDR1 is LGHNA and CDR2 is YSLEER.